Given below is one TCR beta chain in context. This record belongs to a study of blood T cell repertoires in COVID-19. Measured with immunoSEQ multiplex PCR; TCRdb has only the in-frame clones, and not every one. Among tens of thousands of clones, around 87% were seen once, and the ten largest hold 15% to 20%. Between the trimmed V and J ends, which lost 2 bases and 0 bases, there was a span of 14 bases. From germline, CDR1 is MNHEY and CDR2 SVGAGI. CDR3 length: 16 amino acids. This TCR was sampled from a middle-aged man with COVID-19, enrolled during active disease. The V gene is TRBV6-5, the J gene TRBJ2-7; possible D gene TRBD1, 6 bases. What was sequenced was peripheral blood. CDR3 DNA: TGTGCCAGCAGTTACGGGGGCCCCCGGTCCTCCTACGAGCAGTACTTC. Translating gives CASSYGGPRSSYEQYF.